This T cell receptor (beta chain) was recovered during a study of T cell responses to AZD1222 COVID-19 vaccine. The V end lost 5 bases, the J end lost 3 bases, and 16 bases lay between the germline ends. Germline CDR1 reads SGHVS; CDR2 reads FQNEAQ. CDR3 length: 15 amino acids. The table came from immunoSEQ multiplex PCR; TCRdb's copy has only in-frame clones and leaves some out. The sample holds approximately 50,000 clones, around 85% seen once. The material was peripheral blood, obtained on day 0 of MenACWY control vaccination. The clonotype originates from an adult in good health. The rearrangement uses TRBV7-8 and TRBJ1-1; D is perhaps TRBD1 (6 bases). CDR3 loop: CASSPRGGRDTEAFF. The CDR3 nucleotides are TGTGCCAGCAGCCCCCGAGGGGGGAGGGACACTGAAGCTTTCTTT.